This T cell receptor (beta chain) was recorded in a study of cytomegalovirus exposure and HLA in healthy donors. 13 Jbeta primers and 60 Vbeta primers were used for the PCR. Clones were sequenced by immunoSEQ multiplex PCR, and TCRdb holds only the in-frame ones, with some missing. Of roughly 190,000 clones listed, approximately 78% are singletons. The germline V gene encodes CDR1 MNHEY and CDR2 SVGAGI. CDR3 length: 12 amino acids. Trimming shortened V by 8 bases and J by 1 base, and 8 bases separated the two germline ends. The chain combines TRBV6-5 with TRBJ2-5, with D possibly TRBD1 on 5 matching bases. The specimen was PBMCs. This receptor was obtained from a woman aged 18-29 years in good health and CMV-seronegative. CDR3 DNA sequence: TGTGCCAGCGGAGACAGCCAAGAGACCCAGTACTTC. This encodes CASGDSQETQYF.